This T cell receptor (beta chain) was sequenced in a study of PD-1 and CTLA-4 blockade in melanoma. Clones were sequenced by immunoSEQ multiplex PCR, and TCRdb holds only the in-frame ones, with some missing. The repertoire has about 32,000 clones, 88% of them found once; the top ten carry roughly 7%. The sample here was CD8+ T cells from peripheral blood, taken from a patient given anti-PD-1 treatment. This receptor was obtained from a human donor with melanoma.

This CDR3 reads CASSTHDGQPQHF. The CDR3 coding sequence is TGTGCCAGTAGTACTCACGATGGTCAGCCCCAGCATTTT. The chain employs TRBV19 and TRBJ1-5; D uncertain. The CDR3 consists of 13 residues. CDR1 is LNHDA, CDR2 SQIVND, per germline (reference sequence). The ends were cut back, 4 bases at V and 6 bases at J, with 10 bases in the middle.